Shown below are 14 T cell receptor beta chains from a single sample sequenced in a study of cytomegalovirus exposure and HLA in healthy donors. The PCR ran on 60 Vbeta and 13 Jbeta primers. Using immunoSEQ multiplex PCR, the repertoire was profiled, and TCRdb retains in-frame clones only, with some absent. Here the sample spans some 150,000 clones, 60% to 85% being singletons. Material for sequencing was PBMCs. The receptors here all came from a man aged 45-60 years in good health and CMV-seropositive.

This clone was seen a handful of times. The rearrangement links TRBV2 to TRBJ1-2; 9 bases are shared with TRBD1. Unmatched junction bases numbered 7, after V lost 5 bases and J lost 6 bases. The CDR3 has 14 amino acids. Looked up from germline, CDR1 is SNHLY and CDR2 is FYNNEI. CDR3 sequence: CASSTGTGSHGYTF. In DNA, the CDR3 is TGTGCCAGCAGTACCGGGACAGGGAGTCATGGCTACACCTTC. Full variable domain (rest looked up from reference TRBV2 and TRBJ1-2): EPEVTQTPSHQVTQMGQEVILRCVPISNHLYFYWYRQILGQKVEFLVSFYNNEISEKSEIFDDQFSVERPDGSNFTLKIRSTKLEDSAMYFCASSTGTGSHGYTFGSGTRLTVV.

The genes are TRBV30 and TRBJ1-6, with 8 bases fitting TRBD1. This CDR3 has 14 amino acids. Germline V gives CDR1 GTSNPN, CDR2 SVGIG (reference sequence). The V segment lost 5 bases and the J segment 7 bases; nucleotides outside the gene matches: 7. The CDR3 sequence: CAWSRTGTNSPLHF. Here the CDR3 DNA reads TGTGCCTGGTCCCGGACAGGGACGAATTCACCCCTCCACTTT.

This chain links TRBV5-1 with TRBJ2-7; 10 bases align to TRBD1. This CDR3 contains 15 residues. V lost 4 bases, J lost 5 bases, and 9 bases stayed unmatched. The germline V gene encodes CDR1 SGHRS and CDR2 YFSETQ. The CDR3 nucleotides are TGCGCCAGCAGCGGCACCGGGACAGGGGTCCACGAGCAGTACTTC. Translating gives CASSGTGTGVHEQYF. The full variable domain, in which reference TRBV5-1 and TRBJ2-7 provide the parts outside the CDR3, is KAGVTQTPRYLIKTRGQQVTLSCSPISGHRSVSWYQQTPGQGLQFLFEYFSETQRNKGNFPGRFSGRQFSNSRSEMNVSTLELGDSALYLCASSGTGTGVHEQYFGPGTRLTVT.

The chain combines TRBV19 with TRBJ2-7, with 8 bases that match TRBD2. In germline, CDR1 is LNHDA, CDR2 SQIVND (reference sequence). Trimming took 9 bases from V and 1 from J; bases not matched to a gene: 5. The CDR3 runs to 13 residues. CDR3 in amino acids: CASSGLESYEQYF. For the CDR3, the DNA is TGTGCCAGCTCGGGACTAGAATCCTACGAGCAGTACTTC. The full variable domain, with the rest looked up from reference TRBV19 and TRBJ2-7, is DGGITQSPKYLFRKEGQNVTLSCEQNLNHDAMYWYRQDPGQGLRLIYYSQIVNDFQKGDIAEGYSVSREKKESFPLTVTSAQKNPTAFYLCASSGLESYEQYFGPGTRLTVT.

The chain combines TRBV28 with TRBJ2-3; D perhaps matches TRBD1 (5 bases). Germline values: CDR1 MDHEN, CDR2 SYDVKM. With 8 bases removed from V and 3 bases from J, the gap between germline ends came to 15 bases. The CDR3 sequence is 14 residues long. The chain's CDR3 is CASRDWGSTDTQYF. Written as DNA, the CDR3 is TGTGCCAGCCGTGACTGGGGCTCTACAGATACGCAGTATTTT.

In this sample, this clone turned up a few times. The chain uses TRBV29-1 and TRBJ2-7; D uncertain. There are 14 residues in the CDR3. V dropped 4 bases and J dropped 4 bases, with 17 bases sitting between them. Germline CDR1 reads SQVTM; CDR2 reads ANQGSEA. Here the CDR3 reads CSVGALGRPYEQYF. CDR3 sequence (DNA): TGCAGCGTTGGGGCTCTTGGCAGGCCGTACGAGCAGTACTTC.

The chain employs TRBV19 and TRBJ2-1; 13 positions agree with TRBD2. The length of the CDR3 is 15 residues. V lost 6 bases, J lost 5 bases, and 4 bases stayed unmatched. CDR1 is LNHDA, CDR2 SQIVND, per germline (reference sequence). The CDR3 reads CASRSGLAGNNEQFF. CDR3 DNA: TGTGCCAGTAGATCGGGACTAGCGGGGAACAATGAGCAGTTCTTC.

This clone was counted a few times. The rearrangement uses TRBV5-1 and TRBJ2-7, with 7 nucleotides matching TRBD1. CDR1 SGHRS and CDR2 YFSETQ come from the germline V gene. The CDR3 is 14 amino acids. V gave up 1 base and J gave up 2 bases; unmatched junction bases: 3. The DNA of the CDR3 is TGCGCCAGCAGCTTGACAGGGGATACCTACGAGCAGTACTTC. Translating gives CASSLTGDTYEQYF.

The chain has TRBV19 and TRBJ1-2; D might be TRBD1 (6 bases). The CDR3 is 14 residues long. Germline V gene data show CDR1 as LNHDA and CDR2 as SQIVND (reference sequence). V was trimmed by 7 bases and J by 4 bases, leaving 16 bases between them. Written as DNA, the CDR3 is TGTGCCAGTACCCCGGGGGGCGGCGGCTATGGCTACACCTTC. It specifies CASTPGGGGYGYTF.

J is TRBJ2-2 and V is TRBV27; TRBD2 matches at 7 bases. Germline lookup yields CDR1 MNHEY and CDR2 SMNVEV (reference sequence). The V segment lost 2 bases and the J segment 6 bases; nucleotides outside the gene matches: 6. The CDR3 loop spans 15 amino acids. The CDR3 sequence: CASSLAGEGPGELFF. CDR3 nucleotide sequence: TGTGCCAGCAGTTTAGCGGGAGAAGGGCCCGGGGAGCTGTTTTTT.

This clone was seen once. This chain connects TRBV5-1 to TRBJ2-5; D may be TRBD1 (5 bases). This CDR3 is 14 amino acids long. Germline loops: CDR1 SGHRS, CDR2 YFSETQ. V lost 0 bases to trimming and J lost 0 bases, with 6 bases between them. The CDR3 loop reads CASSLVTDQETQYF. CDR3 coding DNA: TGCGCCAGCAGCTTGGTGACAGACCAAGAGACCCAGTACTTC.

This clone was seen a handful of times. This chain connects TRBV7-3 to TRBJ1-1; D gene ambiguous. The CDR3 is made up of 15 amino acids. Germline CDR1 SGHTA, CDR2 FQGTGA. Trimming removed 1 base at V and 3 bases at J, with 12 bases between. This chain's CDR3 is CASSLIRPGDTEAFF. In DNA, the CDR3 is TGTGCCAGCAGCTTAATCCGCCCCGGGGACACTGAAGCTTTCTTT.

V is TRBV5-6 and J is TRBJ2-1, with D maybe TRBD2 (5 bases). The CDR3 is 15 amino acids. Trimming took off 2 bases at V and 2 bases at J, with 11 bases between the two ends. Germline assignment: CDR1 SGHDT and CDR2 YYEEEE. The CDR3 nucleotides read TGTGCCAGCAGCTTCGCACCGGAGGCCTACAATGAGCAGTTCTTC. Protein: CASSFAPEAYNEQFF.

This clone appeared a few times. V gene TRBV30 combines with J gene TRBJ2-2; D gene ambiguous. V gave up 8 bases and J gave up 6 bases, with 13 bases separating them. The germline V gene encodes CDR1 GTSNPN and CDR2 SVGIG (reference sequence). CDR3 size: 12 residues. CDR3 sequence: CAGNSNPGELFF. Written as DNA, the CDR3 is TGTGCCGGGAACTCAAACCCCGGGGAGCTGTTTTTT. Full variable domain (missing parts from reference TRBV30 and TRBJ2-2): SQTIHQWPATLVQPVGSPLSLECTVEGTSNPNLYWYRQAAGRGLQLLFYSVGIGQISSEVPQNLSASRPQDRQFILSSKKLLLSDSGFYLCAGNSNPGELFFGEGSRLTVL.